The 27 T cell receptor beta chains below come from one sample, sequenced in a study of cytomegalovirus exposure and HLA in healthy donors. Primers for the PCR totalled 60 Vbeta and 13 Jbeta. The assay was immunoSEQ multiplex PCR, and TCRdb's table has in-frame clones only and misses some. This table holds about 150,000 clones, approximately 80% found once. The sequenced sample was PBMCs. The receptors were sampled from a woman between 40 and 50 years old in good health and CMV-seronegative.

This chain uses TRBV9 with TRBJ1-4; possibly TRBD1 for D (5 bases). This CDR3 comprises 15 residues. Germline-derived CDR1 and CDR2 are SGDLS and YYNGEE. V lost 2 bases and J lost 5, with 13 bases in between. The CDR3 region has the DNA TGTGCCAGCAGCGTGGCGATGGGGGGGAATGAAAAACTGTTTTTT. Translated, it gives CASSVAMGGNEKLFF.

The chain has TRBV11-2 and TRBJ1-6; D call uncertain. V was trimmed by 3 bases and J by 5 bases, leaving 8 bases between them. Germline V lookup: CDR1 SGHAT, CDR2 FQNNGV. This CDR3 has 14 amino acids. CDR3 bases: TGTGCCAGCAGCTTTTCCGGAGATAATTCACCCCTCCACTTT. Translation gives CASSFSGDNSPLHF.

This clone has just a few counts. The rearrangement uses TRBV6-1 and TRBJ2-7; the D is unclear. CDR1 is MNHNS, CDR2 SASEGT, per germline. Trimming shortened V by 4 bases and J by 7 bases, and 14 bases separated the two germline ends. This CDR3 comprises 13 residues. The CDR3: CASSADKLREQYF. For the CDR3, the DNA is TGTGCCAGCAGTGCTGACAAATTACGAGAGCAGTACTTC.

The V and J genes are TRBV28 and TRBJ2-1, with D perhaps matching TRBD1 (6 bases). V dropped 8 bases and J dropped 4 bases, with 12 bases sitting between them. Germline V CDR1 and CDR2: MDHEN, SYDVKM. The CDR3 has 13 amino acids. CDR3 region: CASLTQGYNEQFF. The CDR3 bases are TGTGCCAGCCTAACACAGGGATACAATGAGCAGTTCTTC.

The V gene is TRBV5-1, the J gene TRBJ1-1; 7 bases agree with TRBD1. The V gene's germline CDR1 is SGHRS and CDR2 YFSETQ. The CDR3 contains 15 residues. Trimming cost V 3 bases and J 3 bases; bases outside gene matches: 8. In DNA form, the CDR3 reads TGCGCCAGCAGCTCCACCACAGGGGTTTACACTGAAGCTTTCTTT. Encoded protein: CASSSTTGVYTEAFF.

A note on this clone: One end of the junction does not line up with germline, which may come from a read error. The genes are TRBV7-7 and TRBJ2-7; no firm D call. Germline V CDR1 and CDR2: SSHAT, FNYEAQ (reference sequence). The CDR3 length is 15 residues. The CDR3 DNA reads TGTGCTAGCAGCTCTAGTGGTACATCTTTCTACGAGCAGTACTTC. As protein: CASSSSGTSFYEQYF.

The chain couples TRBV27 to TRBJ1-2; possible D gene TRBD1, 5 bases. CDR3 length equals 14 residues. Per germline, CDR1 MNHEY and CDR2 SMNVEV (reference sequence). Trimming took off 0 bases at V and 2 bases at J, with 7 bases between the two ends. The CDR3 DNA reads TGTGCCAGCAGTTTATCCAGGGTGAACTATGGCTACACCTTC. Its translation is CASSLSRVNYGYTF.

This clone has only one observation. The DNA of the CDR3 is TGTGCCAGCGGTTCGGGGGTTCGTGTAAACACCATATATTTT. It specifies CASGSGVRVNTIYF. V is TRBV2 and J is TRBJ1-3; D is perhaps TRBD1 (5 bases). The CDR3 consists of 14 residues. Germline-derived CDR1 and CDR2 are SNHLY and FYNNEI. The V gene lost 8 bases and the J gene lost 6 bases, with 17 bases spanning the gap.

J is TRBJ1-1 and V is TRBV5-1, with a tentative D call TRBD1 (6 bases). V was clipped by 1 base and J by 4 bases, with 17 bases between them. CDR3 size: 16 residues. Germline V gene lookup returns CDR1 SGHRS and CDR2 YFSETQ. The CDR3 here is CASSLRGGVVGTEAFF. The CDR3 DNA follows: TGCGCCAGCAGCTTGCGAGGGGGGGTGGTCGGCACTGAAGCTTTCTTT.

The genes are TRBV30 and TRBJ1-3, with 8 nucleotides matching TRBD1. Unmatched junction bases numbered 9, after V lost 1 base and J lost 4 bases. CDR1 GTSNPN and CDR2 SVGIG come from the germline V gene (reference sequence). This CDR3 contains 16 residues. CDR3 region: CAWSGPPTGEGNTIYF. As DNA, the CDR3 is TGTGCCTGGAGTGGACCCCCGACAGGGGAAGGAAACACCATATATTTT. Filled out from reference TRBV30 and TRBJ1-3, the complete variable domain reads SQTIHQWPATLVQPVGSPLSLECTVEGTSNPNLYWYRQAAGRGLQLLFYSVGIGQISSEVPQNLSASRPQDRQFILSSKKLLLSDSGFYLCAWSGPPTGEGNTIYFGEGSWLTVV.

The CDR3 DNA reads as TGTGCCAGCAGTTACCGGGCGGGAGGAGGCATTCAGTACTTC. Translation: CASSYRAGGGIQYF. The rearrangement uses TRBV6-5 and TRBJ2-4; TRBD2 matches 8 bases. The germline CDR1 and CDR2 sequences are MNHEY and SVGAGI. The CDR3 loop spans 14 amino acids. Trimming at V came to 2 bases and at J to 9 bases, leaving 6 bases not matched to a gene.

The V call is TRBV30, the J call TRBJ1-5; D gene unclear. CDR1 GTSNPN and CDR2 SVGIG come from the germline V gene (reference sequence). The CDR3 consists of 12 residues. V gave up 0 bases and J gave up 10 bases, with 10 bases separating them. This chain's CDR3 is CAWSVGGGPQHF. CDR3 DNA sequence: TGTGCCTGGAGTGTAGGAGGAGGTCCCCAGCATTTT.

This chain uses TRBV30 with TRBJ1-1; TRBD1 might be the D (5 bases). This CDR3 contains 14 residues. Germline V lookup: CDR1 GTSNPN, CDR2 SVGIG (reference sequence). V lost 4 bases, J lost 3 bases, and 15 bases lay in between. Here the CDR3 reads CAWNAGSPDTEAFF. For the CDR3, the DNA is TGTGCCTGGAACGCAGGGTCCCCCGACACTGAAGCTTTCTTT.

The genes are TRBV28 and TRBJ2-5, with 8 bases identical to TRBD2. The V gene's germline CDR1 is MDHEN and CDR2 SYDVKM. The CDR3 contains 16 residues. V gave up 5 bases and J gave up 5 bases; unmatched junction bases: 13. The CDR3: CASSPRGSGAHETQYF. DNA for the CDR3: TGTGCCAGCAGTCCCCGCGGTAGCGGGGCTCATGAGACCCAGTACTTC.

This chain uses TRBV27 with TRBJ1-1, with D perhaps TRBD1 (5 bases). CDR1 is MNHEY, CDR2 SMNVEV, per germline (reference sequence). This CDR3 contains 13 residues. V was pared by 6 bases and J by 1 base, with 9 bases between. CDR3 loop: CASSPRENTEAFF. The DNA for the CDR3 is TGTGCCAGCAGCCCCAGGGAGAACACTGAAGCTTTCTTT.

The CDR3 nucleotides are TGTGCCAGCTCGCCCGACAGGGGTTACTCTGGAAACACCATATATTTT. Translating gives CASSPDRGYSGNTIYF. This rearrangement joins TRBV18 to TRBJ1-3; 8 bases align to TRBD1. This CDR3 region has 16 residues. V shed 6 bases and J 0 bases; nucleotides not matched to a gene: 7. Germline V CDR1 and CDR2: KGHSH, LQKENI.

The CDR3 sequence is CASIPQPGQGMNTEAFF. CDR3 nucleotide sequence: TGCGCCAGCATCCCCCAGCCGGGACAGGGGATGAACACTGAAGCTTTCTTT. The V gene is TRBV5-1, the J gene TRBJ1-1, with 10 bases matching TRBD1. Germline-derived CDR1 and CDR2 are SGHRS and YFSETQ. J gave up 0 bases and V 6 bases, and 11 bases lay outside the gene matches. This CDR3 region has 17 residues.

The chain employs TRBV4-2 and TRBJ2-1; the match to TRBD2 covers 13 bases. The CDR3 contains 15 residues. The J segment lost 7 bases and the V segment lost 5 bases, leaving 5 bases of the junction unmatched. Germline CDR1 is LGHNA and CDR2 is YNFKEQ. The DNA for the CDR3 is TGTGCCAGCAGCGCGGGGACTAGCGGGATTAATGAGCAGTTCTTC. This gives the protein CASSAGTSGINEQFF.

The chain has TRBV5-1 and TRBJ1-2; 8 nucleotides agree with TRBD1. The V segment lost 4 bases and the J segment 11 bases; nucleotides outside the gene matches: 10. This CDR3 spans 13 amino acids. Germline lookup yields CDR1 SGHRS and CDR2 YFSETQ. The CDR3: CASSQLTQGGYTF. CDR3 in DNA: TGCGCCAGCAGCCAACTAACACAGGGGGGATACACCTTC.

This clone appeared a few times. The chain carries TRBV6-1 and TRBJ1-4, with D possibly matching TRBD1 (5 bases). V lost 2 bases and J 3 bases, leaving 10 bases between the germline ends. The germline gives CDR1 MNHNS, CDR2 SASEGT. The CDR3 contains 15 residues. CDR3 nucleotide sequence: TGTGCCAGCAGTGAAATGGGAGGGGCTAATGAAAAACTGTTTTTT. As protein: CASSEMGGANEKLFF.

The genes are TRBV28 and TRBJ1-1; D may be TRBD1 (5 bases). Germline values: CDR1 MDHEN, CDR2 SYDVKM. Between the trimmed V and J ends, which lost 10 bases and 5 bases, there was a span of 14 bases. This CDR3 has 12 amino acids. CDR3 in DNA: TGTGCCACCTTTTTTAGGGGAACTGAAGCTTTCTTT. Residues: CATFFRGTEAFF.

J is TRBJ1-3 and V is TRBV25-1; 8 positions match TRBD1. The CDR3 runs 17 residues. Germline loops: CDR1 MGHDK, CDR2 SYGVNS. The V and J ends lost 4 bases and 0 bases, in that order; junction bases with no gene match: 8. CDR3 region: CASSGGTGISSGNTIYF. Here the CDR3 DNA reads TGTGCCAGCAGTGGAGGGACAGGTATAAGCTCTGGAAACACCATATATTTT.

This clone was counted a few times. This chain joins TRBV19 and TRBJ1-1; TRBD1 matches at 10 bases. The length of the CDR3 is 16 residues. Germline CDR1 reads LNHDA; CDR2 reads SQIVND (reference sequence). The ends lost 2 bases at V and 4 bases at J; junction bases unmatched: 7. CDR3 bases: TGTGCCAGTAGTATACAATTGACAGGGGGCGTCACTGAAGCTTTCTTT. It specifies CASSIQLTGGVTEAFF.

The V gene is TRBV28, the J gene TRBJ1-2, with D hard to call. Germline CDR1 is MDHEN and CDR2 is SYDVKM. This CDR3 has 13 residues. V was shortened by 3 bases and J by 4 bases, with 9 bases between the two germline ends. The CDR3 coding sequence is TGTGCCAGCAGTTTTCCCAACAGCTATGGCTACACCTTC. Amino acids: CASSFPNSYGYTF.

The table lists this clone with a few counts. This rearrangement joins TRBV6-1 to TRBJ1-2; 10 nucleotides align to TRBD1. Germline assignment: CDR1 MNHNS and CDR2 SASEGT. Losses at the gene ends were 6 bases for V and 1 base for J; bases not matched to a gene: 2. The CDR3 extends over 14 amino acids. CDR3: CASRRDRGNYGYTF. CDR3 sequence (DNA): TGTGCCAGCAGGAGGGACAGGGGTAACTATGGCTACACCTTC.

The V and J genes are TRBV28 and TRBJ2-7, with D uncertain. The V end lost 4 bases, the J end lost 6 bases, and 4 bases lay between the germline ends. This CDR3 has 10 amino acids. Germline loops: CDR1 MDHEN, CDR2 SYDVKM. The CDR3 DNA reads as TGTGCCAGCAGTTCTTTCGAGCAGTACTTC. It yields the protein CASSSFEQYF.

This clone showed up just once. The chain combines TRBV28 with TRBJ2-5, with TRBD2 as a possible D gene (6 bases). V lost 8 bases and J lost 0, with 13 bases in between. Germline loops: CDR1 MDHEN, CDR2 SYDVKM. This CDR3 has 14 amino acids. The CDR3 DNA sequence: TGTGCCAGCCGTGGGGGGATGAACCAAGAGACCCAGTACTTC. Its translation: CASRGGMNQETQYF. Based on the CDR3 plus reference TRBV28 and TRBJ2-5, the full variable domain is DVKVTQSSRYLVKRTGEKVFLECVQDMDHENMFWYRQDPGLGLRLIYFSYDVKMKEKGDIPEGYSVSREKKERFSLILESASTNQTSMYLCASRGGMNQETQYFGPGTRLLVL.